The clone carrying this T cell receptor (beta chain) was counted only a few times. This entry is derived from a study of identical twins. A universal primer site arose from template switching, and cDNA bore unique molecular identifiers. TCRdb redid the calling of the 5' RACE reads with MiXCR, one entry per CDR3 protein. The profile shows hundreds of thousands of distinct CDR3 sequences, 5.5% to 7.5% of them singletons. The specimen sequenced was naive T cells sorted from blood. This TCR was sampled from a man younger than 30 in good health.

In nucleotides, the CDR3 is TGTGCCAGCAGCGCAACCCTCATTAGCTCCTACAATGAGCAGTTCTTC. It yields the protein CASSATLISSYNEQFF. V usage is TRBV27 and J usage is TRBJ2-1; D call uncertain. Trimming removed 6 bases from V and 0 bases from J, with 15 bases in between. The CDR3 is 16 residues long. CDR1 MNHEY and CDR2 SMNVEV come from the germline V gene (reference sequence).